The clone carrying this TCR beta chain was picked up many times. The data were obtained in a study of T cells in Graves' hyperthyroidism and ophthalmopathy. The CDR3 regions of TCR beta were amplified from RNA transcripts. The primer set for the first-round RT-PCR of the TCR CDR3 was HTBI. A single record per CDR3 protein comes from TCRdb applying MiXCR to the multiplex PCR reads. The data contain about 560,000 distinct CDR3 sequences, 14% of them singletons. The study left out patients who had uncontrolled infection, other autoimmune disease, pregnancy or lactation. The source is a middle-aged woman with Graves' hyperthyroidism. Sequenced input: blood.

The CDR3 loop reads CASSSGQGRMYNEQFF. CDR3 nucleotide sequence: TGTGCCAGCAGTTCGGGACAGGGGCGTATGTACAATGAGCAGTTCTTC. The chain is built from TRBV12-3 or TRBV12-4 and TRBJ2-1; 10 nucleotides align to TRBD1. The CDR3 extends over 16 amino acids. The V gene end was trimmed by 4 bases and the J gene end by 4 bases; junction bases not matched to a gene: 7.